This TCR beta chain was captured by sequencing in a study of cytomegalovirus exposure and HLA in healthy donors. The PCR contained 60 Vbeta and 13 Jbeta primers. Clones were read by immunoSEQ multiplex PCR, and TCRdb kept only the in-frame ones, dropping some. The table includes about 190,000 clones, approximately 80% detected once. This CDR3 spans 16 amino acids. CDR1 and CDR2 (germline): SGDLS, YYNGEE. Trimming at V came to 0 bases and at J to 4 bases, leaving 6 bases not matched to a gene. V and J are TRBV9 and TRBJ2-3, with 9 bases that match TRBD2. Sequencing was performed on PBMCs. This sequence was found in a boy aged 2 to 10 in good health and CMV-seronegative. CDR3 in DNA: TGTGCCAGCAGCGTAGGGGGCGGGAGGGGATCAGATACGCAGTATTTT. It is translated as CASSVGGGRGSDTQYF.